The rows below give T cell receptor beta chains drawn from one sample of a study of T cell responses to AZD1222 COVID-19 vaccine. TCRdb's table, derived via immunoSEQ multiplex PCR, lists solely in-frame clones and lacks some. The table lists around 170,000 clones, over 90% of them singletons, with 1.9% in the top ten. This material consisted of peripheral blood, taken 28 days after the second AZD1222 dose. The receptors stem from an adult who received the AZD1222 COVID-19 vaccine. Both conserved end residues are part of each CDR3. The D gene is left open where the match is weak. Only part of the rows carry a size: once, few, many, or a class if the clone is expanded.

len,v_gene,j_gene,d_gene,abundance,CDR3nt,CDR3aa
16,TRBV18,TRBJ2-1,TRBD2,.,TGTGCCAGCTCACCGCCGACTAGCGGGAGGAGAGATGAGCAGTTCTTC,CASSPPTSGRRDEQFF
18,TRBV18,TRBJ1-6,TRBD1,.,TGTGCCAGCTCACCAGTGGGACAGGTTGGTGTTTGGAATTCACCCCTCCACTTT,CASSPVGQVGVWNSPLHF
15,TRBV2,TRBJ2-4,.,.,TGTGCCAGCAGTGAAGCGATGTTAGCCAAAAACATTCAGTACTTC,CASSEAMLAKNIQYF
11,TRBV2,TRBJ1-1,TRBD1,.,TGTGCCAGCACAGGACAGGTTGAAGCTTTCTTT,CASTGQVEAFF
15,TRBV2,TRBJ2-1,TRBD2,once,TGTGCCAGCAGTGGCGGGCTAGCGGGGGGCAATGAGCAGTTCTTC,CASSGGLAGGNEQFF
12,TRBV5-4,TRBJ1-2,.,.,TGTGCCAGCAGCTCTGGCACGAAGGAATCTTACTTC,CASSSGTKESYF
15,TRBV21-1,TRBJ2-7,.,.,TGTGCCAGCAGCGACCCGCTAGCACCCGGCTACGAGCAGTACTTC,CASSDPLAPGYEQYF
18,TRBV4-3,TRBJ1-4,.,.,TGCGCCAGCAGCCAAGATATTTGGGGGATGGCAACTAATGAAAAACTGTTTTTT,CASSQDIWGMATNEKLFF
14,TRBV21-1,TRBJ2-1,.,.,TGTGCCAGCAGCAGTGCGGGGACCCACAATGAGCAGTTCTTC,CASSSAGTHNEQFF
15,TRBV11-2,TRBJ2-7,TRBD1,.,TGTGCCAGCAGCTTAGATGGGACAGAGGACTACGAGCAGTACTTC,CASSLDGTEDYEQYF
14,TRBV6-1,TRBJ1-2,TRBD1,.,TGTGCCAGCAGTGAAAGACAGGGGGCATACGGCTACACCTTC,CASSERQGAYGYTF
14,TRBV10-3,TRBJ1-2,.,.,TGTGCCATCAGGAAGGACAGCAAAGGATATGGCTACACCTTC,CAIRKDSKGYGYTF
13,TRBV5-4,TRBJ1-3,.,.,TGTGCCAGCAGGCTAGACTCTGGAAACACCATATATTTT,CASRLDSGNTIYF
14,TRBV30,TRBJ2-7,TRBD1,.,TGTGCCTGGAGAAAACCGGGACAGAAGTACGAGCAGTACTTC,CAWRKPGQKYEQYF
11,TRBV6-2/TRBV6-3,TRBJ1-5,.,once,TGTGCCAGCAGTCAGGGGCAGCCCCAGCATTTT,CASSQGQPQHF
14,TRBV12-5,TRBJ2-3,TRBD1,.,TGTGCTAGTGGTCCTAGGACAGGGATAGATACGCAGTATTTT,CASGPRTGIDTQYF
13,TRBV7-2,TRBJ1-1,.,.,TGTGCCAGCAGCCGCGGGAGGGACACTGAAGCTTTCTTT,CASSRGRDTEAFF
14,TRBV5-1,TRBJ1-5,.,.,TGCGCCAGCAGCTTGGACGGGGGCGGACAGCCCCAGCATTTT,CASSLDGGGQPQHF
12,TRBV4-3,TRBJ2-3,.,.,TGCGCCAGCAGCCAACAGGACAATACGCAGTATTTT,CASSQQDNTQYF
15,TRBV5-4,TRBJ1-1,TRBD1,.,TGTGCCAGCAGCTCGACAGGGGGCATGAACACTGAAGCTTTCTTT,CASSSTGGMNTEAFF
14,TRBV30,TRBJ1-5,.,.,TGTGCCTGGAGTGGAGGACTTGGCAATCAGCCCCAGCATTTT,CAWSGGLGNQPQHF
14,TRBV3-1/TRBV3-2,TRBJ1-6,TRBD1,.,TGTGCCAGCAGCCTGGGACAGGGCTTTTCACCCCTCCACTTT,CASSLGQGFSPLHF
16,TRBV9,TRBJ1-2,TRBD1,.,TGTGCCAGCAGCAACTGGGACAGGCCTTCGGACTATGGCTACACCTTC,CASSNWDRPSDYGYTF
17,TRBV6-2/TRBV6-3,TRBJ2-7,.,.,TGTGCCAGCAGCCCTCTCGCCGGGACAAGATTGGCCTACGAGCAGTACTTC,CASSPLAGTRLAYEQYF
13,TRBV24-1,TRBJ1-2,.,.,TGTGCCACACCCGCACGGGATTTGGGTGGCTACACCTTC,CATPARDLGGYTF
13,TRBV30,TRBJ2-2,.,.,TGTGCCTGGAATGGGGGGGCAGCCGGGGAGCTGTTTTTT,CAWNGGAAGELFF
15,TRBV21-1,TRBJ2-7,.,.,TGTGCCAGCAGCCCGTTGGTAGTCCGGGGTCACGAGCAGTACTTC,CASSPLVVRGHEQYF
13,TRBV10-3,TRBJ1-1,.,once,TGTGCCATCAGTGCCAAAGGGGCGGGTGAAGCTTTCTTT,CAISAKGAGEAFF
16,TRBV4-3,TRBJ2-7,TRBD1,.,TGCGCCAGCAGCCAAGATACCGGGACAGGGGGTTACGAGCAGTACTTC,CASSQDTGTGGYEQYF
15,TRBV7-9,TRBJ2-1,TRBD2,.,TGTGCCAGCAGCCCTGGACTAGCGGGAGACAATGAGCAGTTCTTC,CASSPGLAGDNEQFF
13,TRBV7-9,TRBJ1-1,TRBD1,.,TGTGCCAGCTACCCAGGGGGGAACACTGAAGCTTTCTTT,CASYPGGNTEAFF
16,TRBV6-4,TRBJ2-3,TRBD2,.,TGTGCCAGCAGTTCTATAGCGGGGGCCTCCACAGATACGCAGTATTTT,CASSSIAGASTDTQYF
15,TRBV11-2,TRBJ1-2,.,.,TGTGCCAGCAGCTTATCGGGGATGGGGTTTGGCGGCTACACCTTC,CASSLSGMGFGGYTF
16,TRBV7-8,TRBJ2-3,TRBD2,.,TGTGCCAGCAGCTTACTAGCGGGGGAACGCACAGATACGCAGTATTTT,CASSLLAGERTDTQYF
14,TRBV7-9,TRBJ1-6,.,.,TGTGCCAGCAGCTTAGTGCGGGGGCATTCACCCCTCCACTTT,CASSLVRGHSPLHF
14,TRBV5-6,TRBJ1-5,TRBD1,.,TGTGCCAGCAGCCGACAGGGAGGGGATCAGCCCCAGCATTTT,CASSRQGGDQPQHF
14,TRBV28,TRBJ2-7,.,.,TGTGCCAGCAGTTTTGTGTCTAGCGACTACGAGCAGTACTTC,CASSFVSSDYEQYF
12,TRBV12-3/TRBV12-4,TRBJ2-3,.,.,TGTGCCAGCAGCGGACCCACAGATACGCAGTATTTT,CASSGPTDTQYF
13,TRBV29-1,TRBJ2-7,.,.,TGCAGCGTTGCTCGGGACAAAGCCTACGAGCAGTACTTC,CSVARDKAYEQYF
15,TRBV6-2/TRBV6-3,TRBJ2-7,TRBD1,.,TGTGCCAGCAGTCCAGGCAGGACAGGCTCCCGTTGGCAGTACTTC,CASSPGRTGSRWQYF
12,TRBV4-1,TRBJ1-2,TRBD1,.,TGCGCCACTTCCGGGACAGCATATGGCTACACCTTC,CATSGTAYGYTF
15,TRBV5-1,TRBJ1-4,.,few,TGCGCCAGCAGCTTGGCACGGGGTAGTGGTGAAAAACTGTTTTTT,CASSLARGSGEKLFF
17,TRBV4-2,TRBJ2-7,TRBD2,.,TGTGCCAGCAGCCAAGACCCGACTAGCGCCAACTCCTACGAGCAGTACTTC,CASSQDPTSANSYEQYF
19,TRBV9,TRBJ2-7,TRBD2,.,TGTGCCAGCAGCGCCGGTCCCGGGACTAGCGGGGGGGCGCCTCTCGAGCAGTACTTC,CASSAGPGTSGGAPLEQYF
14,TRBV18,TRBJ2-7,TRBD1,.,TGTGCCAGCTCACCCGGGACAGTCCTGGACGAGCAGTACTTC,CASSPGTVLDEQYF
14,TRBV4-1,TRBJ1-2,.,.,TGCGCCAGCAGCCAAGAGGTCCGGTTAAGGGGCTACACCTTC,CASSQEVRLRGYTF